This TCR beta chain was captured by sequencing in a study of blood T cell repertoires in COVID-19. As for the study in general: Specimens from acute and convalescent COVID-19 originated in the United States, Italy and Spain. PBMCs, B-cell-depleted T cells, or T cells were the source of the cDNA or gDNA that made up the material.

Germline V gene data show CDR1 as MNHEY and CDR2 as SVGAGI. V lost 6 bases and J lost 5; bases outside the gene matches: 3. This CDR3 has 12 residues. Per the original data handling: Counts of nucleated cells, estimated from reference gene primer amplification, were obtained. This table comes from immunoSEQ multiplex PCR, and its TCRdb copy is limited to in-frame clones, with some not included. V and J calls plus clone size are reproduced from that table; the DNA served to infer D and trimming. The data contain around 150,000 clones, about 87% of them singletons. Those enrolled in Seattle joined during active infection and were followed longitudinally afterward.

The sequence came from a human donor with COVID-19, enrolled during active disease. The donor label of this sample is uncertain. The J gene is TRBJ1-2, the V gene TRBV6-5, with 7 bases that match TRBD1. The sequenced material came from peripheral blood. The CDR3 is CASSPTGYGYTF. Here the CDR3 DNA reads TGTGCCAGCAGCCCGACAGGGTATGGCTACACCTTC.